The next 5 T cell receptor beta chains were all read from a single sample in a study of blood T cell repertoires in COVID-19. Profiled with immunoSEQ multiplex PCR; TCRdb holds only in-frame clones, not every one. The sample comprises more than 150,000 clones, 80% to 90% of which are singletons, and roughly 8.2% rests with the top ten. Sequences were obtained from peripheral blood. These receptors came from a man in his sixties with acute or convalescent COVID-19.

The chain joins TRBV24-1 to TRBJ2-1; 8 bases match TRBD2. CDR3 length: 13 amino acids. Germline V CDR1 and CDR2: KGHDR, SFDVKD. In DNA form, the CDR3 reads TGTGCAGCGGGAGCCCAGAGCGACAATGAGCAGTTCTTC. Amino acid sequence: CAAGAQSDNEQFF.

CDR3 amino acids: CASASDRGTSPLHF. The DNA for the CDR3 is TGCGCCAGCGCCAGCGACAGGGGCACTTCACCCCTCCACTTT. The chain is built from TRBV5-1 and TRBJ1-6, with 8 nucleotides matching TRBD1. CDR3 size: 14 residues. With 7 bases clipped from V and 9 bases from J, the junction kept 9 bases outside the gene matches. CDR1 is SGHRS and CDR2 is YFSETQ in the germline V gene. Full variable domain (outside the CDR3, taken from reference TRBV5-1 and TRBJ1-6): KAGVTQTPRYLIKTRGQQVTLSCSPISGHRSVSWYQQTPGQGLQFLFEYFSETQRNKGNFPGRFSGRQFSNSRSEMNVSTLELGDSALYLCASASDRGTSPLHFGNGTRLTVT.

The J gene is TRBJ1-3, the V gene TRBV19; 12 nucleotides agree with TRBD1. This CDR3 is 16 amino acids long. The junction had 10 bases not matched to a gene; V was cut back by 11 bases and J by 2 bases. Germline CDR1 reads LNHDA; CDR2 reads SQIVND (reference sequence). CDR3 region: CASWGQGALAGNTIYF. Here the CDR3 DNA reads TGTGCCTCTTGGGGACAGGGGGCGCTTGCTGGAAACACCATATATTTT.

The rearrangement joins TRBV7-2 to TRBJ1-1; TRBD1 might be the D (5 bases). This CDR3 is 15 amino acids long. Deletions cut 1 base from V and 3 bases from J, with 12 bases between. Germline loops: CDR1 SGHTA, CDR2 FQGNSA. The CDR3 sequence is CASSLEVGRDTEAFF. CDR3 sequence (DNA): TGTGCCAGCAGCTTAGAAGTCGGCAGGGACACTGAAGCTTTCTTT.

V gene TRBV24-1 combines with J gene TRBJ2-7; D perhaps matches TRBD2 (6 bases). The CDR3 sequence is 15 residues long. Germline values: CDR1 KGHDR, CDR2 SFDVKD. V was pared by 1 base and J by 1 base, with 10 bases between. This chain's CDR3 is CATSDFGSGSYEQYF. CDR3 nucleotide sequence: TGTGCCACCAGTGATTTCGGTAGCGGTTCCTACGAGCAGTACTTC.